Given below is one T cell receptor beta chain in context. Its matching antigen is unknown. 13 Jbeta primers and 60 Vbeta primers were used for the PCR. Using immunoSEQ multiplex PCR, the repertoire was profiled, and TCRdb retains in-frame clones only, with some absent. The data hold 63,000 or so clones, with around three quarters observed a single time. Germline V gives CDR1 MRHNA, CDR2 SNTAGT. Between the trimmed V and J ends, which lost 2 bases and 3 bases, there was a span of 7 bases. The CDR3 is 14 residues long. The sample originates from a study of cytomegalovirus exposure and HLA in healthy donors. Donors were ostensibly healthy at sampling, although undocumented immune exposures were probable. Overall study results and limits: A missense variant in DCLRE1C was later tied to TCR beta V- and J-gene trimming. HLA alleles were associated with some 17,000 TCR beta sequences in a later analysis at 0.05 false discovery rate. Presence/absence analyses assumed roughly uniform sequencing depth across donors.

This receptor was obtained from a woman in her twenties or thirties in good health and CMV-seronegative. The genes are TRBV6-4 and TRBJ2-2; D might be TRBD1 (6 bases). Sequenced sample: PBMCs. The CDR3 DNA reads TGTGCCAGCAGTGACAAGGGGGACACCGGGGAGCTGTTTTTT. This translates into CASSDKGDTGELFF.